One and the same sample provided the 15 T cell receptor beta chains below, sequenced in a study of blood T cell repertoires in COVID-19. TCRdb keeps only in-frame clones here, not all; method: immunoSEQ multiplex PCR. The sample shows 40,000 to 55,000 clones, more than 70% of them seen only once. The sequencing sample was made of peripheral blood. The receptor set was obtained from a woman aged 70-85 years with acute or convalescent COVID-19.

The chain links TRBV9 to TRBJ2-6, with a tentative D call TRBD1 (6 bases). Trimming stripped 4 bases from V and 2 bases from J, with 19 bases between. The CDR3 runs 18 residues. Germline V gene lookup returns CDR1 SGDLS and CDR2 YYNGEE. The CDR3 spells CASSPRDTLRTGANVLTF. In DNA, the CDR3 is TGTGCCAGCAGCCCCCGGGACACTCTACGGACTGGGGCCAACGTCCTGACTTTC. Together with reference TRBV9 and TRBJ2-6, the CDR3 gives the full variable domain: DSGVTQTPKHLITATGQRVTLRCSPRSGDLSVYWYQQSLDQGLQFLIQYYNGEERAKGNILERFSAQQFPDLHSELNLSSLELGDSALYFCASSPRDTLRTGANVLTFGAGSRLTVL.

This clone has only one observation. The rearrangement joins TRBV11-2 to TRBJ2-2; 9 bases fit TRBD1. The ends lost 5 bases at V and 7 bases at J; junction bases unmatched: 14. The germline gives CDR1 SGHAT, CDR2 FQNNGV. The CDR3 has 17 residues. The CDR3 protein is CASSRTGTGYSYGELFF. The CDR3 DNA sequence: TGTGCCAGCAGCAGGACTGGGACAGGGTATTCATACGGGGAGCTGTTTTTT.

The CDR3 here is CAWNKNTEAFF. Here the CDR3 DNA reads TGTGCCTGGAATAAGAACACTGAAGCTTTCTTT. The V gene is TRBV30, the J gene TRBJ1-1; D is unresolved. CDR3 size: 11 residues. Trimming pared 4 bases from V and 1 base from J, leaving 4 bases between. Per germline, CDR1 GTSNPN and CDR2 SVGIG (reference sequence).

The count of this clone is one. The chain couples TRBV11-2 to TRBJ2-7; 8 bases align to TRBD1. Germline assignment: CDR1 SGHAT and CDR2 FQNNGV. Trimming took 5 bases from V and 6 from J; bases not matched to a gene: 12. The CDR3 spans 15 residues. CDR3 coding DNA: TGTGCCAGCAGCCAAGGGCCTCAGGGGGCGGGCGAGCAGTACTTC. Translating gives CASSQGPQGAGEQYF.

This clone was counted a single time. The chain recombines TRBV19 with TRBJ1-2; D is perhaps TRBD1 (6 bases). Trimming stripped 5 bases from V and 13 bases from J, with 17 bases between. This CDR3 contains 12 residues. Looked up from germline, CDR1 is LNHDA and CDR2 is SQIVND (reference sequence). CDR3 sequence: CASSWGGDQFTF. CDR3 in DNA: TGTGCCAGTAGTTGGGGGGGCGATCAATTCACCTTC.

This clone was picked up one time. This chain links TRBV11-2 with TRBJ2-5; 9 bases map to TRBD2. CDR3 length equals 16 residues. Per the germline V gene, CDR1 is SGHAT and CDR2 is FQNNGV. The ends lost 5 bases at V and 5 bases at J; junction bases unmatched: 12. The CDR3: CASSEKSGRWKETQYF. The CDR3 DNA sequence: TGTGCCAGCAGCGAGAAAAGCGGGAGGTGGAAGGAGACCCAGTACTTC. Variable domain in full (rest from reference TRBV11-2 and TRBJ2-5): EAGVAQSPRYKIIEKRQSVAFWCNPISGHATLYWYQQILGQGPKLLIQFQNNGVVDDSQLPKDRFSAERLKGVDSTLKIQPAKLEDSAVYLCASSEKSGRWKETQYFGPGTRLLVL.

This clone was counted once. V and J are TRBV19 and TRBJ2-7; 10 bases are a match to TRBD2. This CDR3 is built from 19 residues. The junction had 19 bases not matched to a gene; V was cut back by 2 bases and J by 6 bases. Germline V gene sequence: CDR1 LNHDA, CDR2 SQIVND (reference sequence). The CDR3 DNA is TGTGCCAGTAGTATACGGGAACCGGGACTAGCGCGAAGTAAAGCCGAGCAGTACTTC. Protein sequence: CASSIREPGLARSKAEQYF. Full variable domain (rest looked up from reference TRBV19 and TRBJ2-7): DGGITQSPKYLFRKEGQNVTLSCEQNLNHDAMYWYRQDPGQGLRLIYYSQIVNDFQKGDIAEGYSVSREKKESFPLTVTSAQKNPTAFYLCASSIREPGLARSKAEQYFGPGTRLTVT.

The genes are TRBV15 and TRBJ2-1, with 8 positions matching TRBD2. The CDR3 has 15 amino acids. Unmatched junction bases numbered 2, after V lost 0 bases and J lost 4 bases. Germline CDR1 reads LNHNV; CDR2 reads YYDKDF (reference sequence). Here the CDR3 reads CATSREVAGYNEQFF. For the CDR3, the DNA is TGTGCCACCAGCAGAGAAGTAGCGGGATACAATGAGCAGTTCTTC.

The J gene is TRBJ2-3, the V gene TRBV21-1; whether TRBD2, the table's D call, matches the DNA was not checked. TRBV21-1 counts as a pseudogene. CDR3 length equals 21 residues. CDR3 region: CASSKEPAPLAGRARTDTQYF. The CDR3 coding sequence is TGTGCCAGCAGCAAAGAGCCCGCCCCTCTAGCCGGGAGGGCCAGGACAGATACGCAGTATTTT.

The CDR3 spells CASNNGGAGVSYEQYF. The DNA of the CDR3 is TGTGCCAGTAATAACGGAGGCGCCGGCGTCTCCTACGAGCAGTACTTC. J is TRBJ2-7 and V is TRBV19; a possible D gene is TRBD2 (5 bases). Germline V CDR1 and CDR2: LNHDA, SQIVND (reference sequence). Trimming cost V 7 bases and J 0 bases, with 19 bases left between them. The length of the CDR3 is 16 residues.

V is TRBV28 and J is TRBJ2-1, with D uncertain. Germline CDR1 is MDHEN and CDR2 is SYDVKM. The V end lost 3 bases, the J end lost 0 bases, and 9 bases lay between the germline ends. The CDR3 is 15 amino acids. The CDR3 DNA sequence: TGTGCCAGCAGTTTTGGCCTCAGCTCCTACAATGAGCAGTTCTTC. It translates to CASSFGLSSYNEQFF.

This chain connects TRBV28 to TRBJ1-1, with D perhaps TRBD1 (6 bases). The CDR3 loop spans 15 amino acids. The germline V gene has CDR1 MDHEN and CDR2 SYDVKM. Trimming took 7 bases from V and 1 from J, leaving 16 bases between them. The CDR3 region is CASIQPRTANTEAFF. CDR3 sequence (DNA): TGTGCCAGCATCCAACCCCGGACAGCGAACACTGAAGCTTTCTTT.

The chain's CDR3 is CASSTTGGYYNEQFF. In nucleotides, the CDR3 is TGTGCCAGTAGCACGACAGGGGGCTACTACAATGAGCAGTTCTTC. The V gene is TRBV19, the J gene TRBJ2-1, with 10 bases that match TRBD1. The V and J ends lost 6 bases and 3 bases, in that order; junction bases with no gene match: 5. CDR1 and CDR2 from the germline V gene are LNHDA and SQIVND (reference sequence). The CDR3 has 15 amino acids.

The J gene is TRBJ1-2, the V gene TRBV5-4; D perhaps matches TRBD1 (5 bases). Between the trimmed V and J ends, which lost 0 bases and 4 bases, there was a span of 10 bases. The CDR3 spans 14 residues. Looked up from germline, CDR1 is SGHNT and CDR2 is YYREEE (reference sequence). The CDR3 DNA follows: TGTGCCAGCAGCTTGGGGGGGGAAACCTATGGCTACACCTTC. It encodes CASSLGGETYGYTF.

The rearrangement links TRBV28 to TRBJ2-7, with D unclear. Germline CDR1 is MDHEN and CDR2 is SYDVKM. Between the trimmed V and J ends, which lost 6 bases and 0 bases, there was a span of 6 bases. The CDR3 contains 12 residues. CDR3 sequence: CASSSLSYEQYF. The CDR3, as DNA: TGTGCCAGCAGCAGTCTCTCCTACGAGCAGTACTTC.